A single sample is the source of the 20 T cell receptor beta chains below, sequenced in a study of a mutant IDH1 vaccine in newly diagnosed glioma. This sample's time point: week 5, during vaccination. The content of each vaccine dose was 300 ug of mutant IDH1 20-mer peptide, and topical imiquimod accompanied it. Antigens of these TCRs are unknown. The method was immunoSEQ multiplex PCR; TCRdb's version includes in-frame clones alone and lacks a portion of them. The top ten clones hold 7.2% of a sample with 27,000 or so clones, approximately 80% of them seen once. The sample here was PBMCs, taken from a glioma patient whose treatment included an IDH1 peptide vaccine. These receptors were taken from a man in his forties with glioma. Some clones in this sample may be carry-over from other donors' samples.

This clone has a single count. The CDR3 DNA reads TGTGCCAGTAGTATAGGCCCGGCTTGGACTGAAGCTTTCTTT. Its translation is CASSIGPAWTEAFF. The gene calls are TRBV19 and TRBJ1-1; unclear D gene. The CDR3 covers 14 residues. Germline-derived CDR1 and CDR2 are LNHDA and SQIVND (reference sequence). The ends were cut back, 1 base at V and 5 bases at J, with 11 bases in the middle. Using reference TRBV19 and TRBJ1-1 for the parts outside the CDR3, the full variable domain is DGGITQSPKYLFRKEGQNVTLSCEQNLNHDAMYWYRQDPGQGLRLIYYSQIVNDFQKGDIAEGYSVSREKKESFPLTVTSAQKNPTAFYLCASSIGPAWTEAFFGQGTRLTVV.

The CDR3 DNA reads TGCGCCAGCAGCCTCTGGGGCAATGAGCAGTTCTTC. It encodes CASSLWGNEQFF. J is TRBJ2-1 and V is TRBV5-1, with D unclear. Germline values: CDR1 SGHRS, CDR2 YFSETQ. The CDR3 is made up of 12 amino acids. V shed 4 bases and J shed 6 bases, with 8 bases lying between them.

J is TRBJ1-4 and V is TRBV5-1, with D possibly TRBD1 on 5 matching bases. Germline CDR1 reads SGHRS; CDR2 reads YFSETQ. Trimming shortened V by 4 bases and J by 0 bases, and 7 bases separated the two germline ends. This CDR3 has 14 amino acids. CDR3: CASSRGATNEKLFF. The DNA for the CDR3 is TGCGCCAGCAGCCGGGGGGCAACTAATGAAAAACTGTTTTTT.

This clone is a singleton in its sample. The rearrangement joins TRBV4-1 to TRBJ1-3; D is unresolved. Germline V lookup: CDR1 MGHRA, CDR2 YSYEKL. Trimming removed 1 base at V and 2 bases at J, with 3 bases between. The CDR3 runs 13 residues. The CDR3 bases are TGCGCCAGCAGCCAAGGGGCTGGAAACACCATATATTTT. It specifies CASSQGAGNTIYF.

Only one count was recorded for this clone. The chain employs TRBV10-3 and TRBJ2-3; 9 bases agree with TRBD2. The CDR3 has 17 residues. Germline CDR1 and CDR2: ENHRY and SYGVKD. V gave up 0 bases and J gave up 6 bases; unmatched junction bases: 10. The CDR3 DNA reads TGTGCCATCAGTGAGTCAGGTAGCGGGGGCCGTCGGGATACGCAGTATTTT. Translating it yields CAISESGSGGRRDTQYF.

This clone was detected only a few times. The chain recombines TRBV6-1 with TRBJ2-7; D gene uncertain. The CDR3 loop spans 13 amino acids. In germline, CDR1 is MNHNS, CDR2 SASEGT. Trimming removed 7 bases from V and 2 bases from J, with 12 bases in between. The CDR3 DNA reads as TGTGCCAGCACCGACACAGCACCCTACGAGCAGTACTTC. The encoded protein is CASTDTAPYEQYF.

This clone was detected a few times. The CDR3 loop reads CASSLDRVNTEAFF. As DNA, the CDR3 is TGTGCCAGCAGCTTAGACAGGGTGAACACTGAAGCTTTCTTT. The J gene is TRBJ1-1, the V gene TRBV7-3, with 7 nucleotides matching TRBD1. The CDR3 consists of 14 residues. CDR1 and CDR2 from the germline V gene are SGHTA and FQGTGA. Trimming took 2 bases from V and 0 from J; bases not matched to a gene: 0.

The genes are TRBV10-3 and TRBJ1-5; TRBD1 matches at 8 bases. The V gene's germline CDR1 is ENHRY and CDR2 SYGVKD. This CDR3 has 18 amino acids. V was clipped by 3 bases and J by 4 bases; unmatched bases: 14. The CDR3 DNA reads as TGTGCCATCAGTGACCCGACCGTGACAGGGGCGGATAATCAGCCCCAGCATTTT. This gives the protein CAISDPTVTGADNQPQHF.

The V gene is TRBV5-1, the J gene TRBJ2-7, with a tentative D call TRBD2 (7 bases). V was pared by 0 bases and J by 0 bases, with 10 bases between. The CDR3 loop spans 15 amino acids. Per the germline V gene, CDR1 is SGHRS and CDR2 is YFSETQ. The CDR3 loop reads CASSLGGGASYEQYF. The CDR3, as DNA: TGCGCCAGCAGCTTGGGCGGGGGCGCCTCCTACGAGCAGTACTTC.

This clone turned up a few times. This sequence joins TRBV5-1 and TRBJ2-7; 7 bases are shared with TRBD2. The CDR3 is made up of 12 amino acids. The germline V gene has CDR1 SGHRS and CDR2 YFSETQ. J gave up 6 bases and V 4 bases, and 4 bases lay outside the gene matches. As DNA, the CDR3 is TGCGCCAGCAGCCGGGGGGTGTCCGAGCAGTACTTC. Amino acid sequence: CASSRGVSEQYF.

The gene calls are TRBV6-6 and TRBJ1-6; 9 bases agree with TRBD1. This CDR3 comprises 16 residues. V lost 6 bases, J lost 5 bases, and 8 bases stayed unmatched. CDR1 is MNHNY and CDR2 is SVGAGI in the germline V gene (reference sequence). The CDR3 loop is CASSHRGQGDNSPLHF. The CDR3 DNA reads TGTGCCAGCAGCCACCGGGGACAGGGAGATAATTCACCCCTCCACTTT.

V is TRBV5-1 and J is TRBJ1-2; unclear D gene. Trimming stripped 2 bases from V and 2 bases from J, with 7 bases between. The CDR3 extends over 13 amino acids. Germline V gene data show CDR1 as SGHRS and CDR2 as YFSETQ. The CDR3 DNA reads TGCGCCAGCAGCTTTTTACCGAACTATGGCTACACCTTC. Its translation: CASSFLPNYGYTF.

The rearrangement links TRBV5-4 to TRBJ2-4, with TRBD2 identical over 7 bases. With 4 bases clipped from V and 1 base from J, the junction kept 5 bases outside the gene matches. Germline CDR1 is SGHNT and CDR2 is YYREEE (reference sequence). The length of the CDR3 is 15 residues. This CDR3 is CASSSSSGAKNIQYF. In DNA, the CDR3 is TGTGCCAGCAGCAGCTCTAGCGGCGCCAAAAACATTCAGTACTTC.

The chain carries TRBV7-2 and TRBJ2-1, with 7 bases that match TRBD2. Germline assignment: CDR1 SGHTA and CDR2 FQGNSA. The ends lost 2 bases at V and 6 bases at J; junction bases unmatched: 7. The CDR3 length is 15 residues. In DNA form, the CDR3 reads TGTGCCAGCAGCTTAAATCCGGGCGGGGGCAATGAGCAGTTCTTC. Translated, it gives CASSLNPGGGNEQFF.

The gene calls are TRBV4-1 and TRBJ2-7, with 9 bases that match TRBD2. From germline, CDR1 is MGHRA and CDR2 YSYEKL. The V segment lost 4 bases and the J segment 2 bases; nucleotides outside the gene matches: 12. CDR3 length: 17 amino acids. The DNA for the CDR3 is TGCGCCAGCAGCCCCACTCGTGTAGCGGGGGCCCCCTACGAGCAGTACTTC. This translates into CASSPTRVAGAPYEQYF.

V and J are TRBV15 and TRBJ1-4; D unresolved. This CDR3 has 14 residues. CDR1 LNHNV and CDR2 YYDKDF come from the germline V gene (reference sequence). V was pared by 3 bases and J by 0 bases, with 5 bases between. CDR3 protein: CATSSGATNEKLFF. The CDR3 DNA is TGTGCCACCAGCAGTGGTGCAACTAATGAAAAACTGTTTTTT.

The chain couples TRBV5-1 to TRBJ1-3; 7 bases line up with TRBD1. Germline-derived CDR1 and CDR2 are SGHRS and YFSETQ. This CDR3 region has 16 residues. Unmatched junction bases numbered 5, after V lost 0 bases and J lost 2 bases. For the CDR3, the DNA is TGCGCCAGCAGCTTGGTACCCACAGGGGCTGGAAACACCATATATTTT. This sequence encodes CASSLVPTGAGNTIYF.

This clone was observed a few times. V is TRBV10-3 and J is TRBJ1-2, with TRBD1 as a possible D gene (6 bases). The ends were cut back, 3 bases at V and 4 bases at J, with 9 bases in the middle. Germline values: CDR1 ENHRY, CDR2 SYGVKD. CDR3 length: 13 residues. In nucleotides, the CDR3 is TGTGCCATCAGTGATGGGGGGCTCTATGGCTACACCTTC. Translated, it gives CAISDGGLYGYTF.

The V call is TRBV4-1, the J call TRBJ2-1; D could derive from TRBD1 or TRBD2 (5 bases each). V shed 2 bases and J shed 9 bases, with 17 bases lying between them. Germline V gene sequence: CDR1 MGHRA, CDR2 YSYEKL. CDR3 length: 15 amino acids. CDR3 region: CASSQSGTGLGEQFF. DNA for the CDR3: TGCGCCAGCAGCCAATCTGGGACGGGGCTGGGTGAGCAGTTCTTC.

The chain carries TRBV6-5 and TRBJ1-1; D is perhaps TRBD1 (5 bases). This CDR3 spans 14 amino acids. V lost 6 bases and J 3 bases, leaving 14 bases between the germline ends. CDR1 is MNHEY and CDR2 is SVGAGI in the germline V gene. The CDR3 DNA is TGTGCCAGCAGCAGAACAGGTGCTGACACTGAAGCTTTCTTT. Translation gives CASSRTGADTEAFF.